This is a list of T cell receptor beta chains from one sample in a study of blood T cell repertoires in COVID-19. The protocol was immunoSEQ multiplex PCR, while the TCRdb copy is restricted to in-frame clones and leaves out a portion. The table records 120,000 to 150,000 clones, 75% to 85% of them present only once. Sequenced material: peripheral blood. These receptors were taken from a human donor with acute or convalescent COVID-19. The donor label of this sample is uncertain. The CDR3 runs from the conserved cysteine through the conserved F or W. D genes are given only for firm matches. Not every row has a clone size; where given, it reads once, few, many or a size class.

cdr3_length	j_call	clone_size	d_call	v_call	cdr3_nt	cdr3_aa
16	TRBJ1-1	.	.	TRBV2	TGTGCCAGCAGTTCCTTATCGGGACACAGAAACACTGAAGCTTTCTTT	CASSSLSGHRNTEAFF
15	TRBJ1-3	.	.	TRBV30	TGTGCCTGGAGTGGGGTTGGGGGCACTGGAAACACCATATATTTT	CAWSGVGGTGNTIYF
17	TRBJ2-3	few	TRBD2	TRBV9	TGTGCCAGCAGCGTAGCTCCAGGGACTAGCGGGGGAAATACGCAGTATTTT	CASSVAPGTSGGNTQYF
12	TRBJ1-2	.	TRBD1	TRBV27	TGTGCCAGCAGTAGGACAGGTAGTGGCTACACCTTC	CASSRTGSGYTF
12	TRBJ2-3	few	.	TRBV7-9	TGTGCCAGCAGCTTACCGACGGGTACGCAGTATTTT	CASSLPTGTQYF
13	TRBJ2-7	few	.	TRBV5-1	TGCGCCAGCAGCTTGGACCCGGGATACGAGCAGTACTTC	CASSLDPGYEQYF
15	TRBJ1-5	.	TRBD1	TRBV7-8	TGTGCCAGCAGCTTTTCGGGACAGTCCAATCAGCCCCAGCATTTT	CASSFSGQSNQPQHF
16	TRBJ1-3	.	.	TRBV18	TGTGCCAGCTCCCTAAGCGGGGTGAGCTCTGGAAACACCATATATTTT	CASSLSGVSSGNTIYF
15	TRBJ2-2	.	TRBD1	TRBV5-1	TGCGCCAGCAGCTTACAGGGGGCGAACACCGGGGAGCTGTTTTTT	CASSLQGANTGELFF
16	TRBJ2-1	.	TRBD2	TRBV7-6	TGTGCCAGCAGCCCGCGCGGGAAGCGGGAGGACAATGAGCAGTTCTTC	CASSPRGKREDNEQFF
15	TRBJ2-2	.	TRBD2	TRBV7-2	TGTGCCAGCAGCTCACTAGCGGAGAACACCGGGGAGCTGTTTTTT	CASSSLAENTGELFF
13	TRBJ1-1	few	.	TRBV6-5	TGTGCCAGCAGTTCCGGGTTGGGCACTGAAGCTTTCTTT	CASSSGLGTEAFF
12	TRBJ1-1	.	.	TRBV10-3	TGTGCCATCAGTGAGTCGAGCTATGAAGCTTTCTTT	CAISESSYEAFF
17	TRBJ2-2	few	.	TRBV19	TGTGCCACCAAGAGCTACGGACAGTGGAGTTACACCGGGGAGCTGTTTTTT	CATKSYGQWSYTGELFF
15	TRBJ1-6	.	TRBD1	TRBV27	TGTGCCAGCAGTGGCGGACAGGATCTTAATTCACCCCTCCACTTT	CASSGGQDLNSPLHF
12	TRBJ2-3	few	TRBD2	TRBV5-4	TGTGCCCTGCGGGGGTTAGAAGATACGCAGTATTTT	CALRGLEDTQYF
15	TRBJ2-7	.	TRBD2	TRBV5-1	TGCGCCAGCAGCCCGAGCGGCGGGGGGGCCTACGAGCAGTACTTC	CASSPSGGGAYEQYF
16	TRBJ2-3	.	.	TRBV27	TGTGCCAGCAGTTTATCCCCAGGCCTGAGCACAGATACGCAGTATTTT	CASSLSPGLSTDTQYF
15	TRBJ1-2	.	TRBD1	TRBV7-2	TGTGCCAGCAGCTTAGGGACAGGGGTAGGCTATGGCTACACCTTC	CASSLGTGVGYGYTF
13	TRBJ1-5	.	.	TRBV3-1/TRBV3-2	TGTGCCAGCAGCCAACAGGTGGGTCAGCCCCAGCATTTT	CASSQQVGQPQHF
15	TRBJ2-2	.	.	TRBV13	TGTGCCACCCCGAAGGGGGACCGAAACACCGGGGAGCTGTTTTTT	CATPKGDRNTGELFF
18	TRBJ2-2	once	TRBD2	TRBV15	TGTGCCACCAGCGGCCTGACTAGCGGGGGGGCGGATACCGGGGAGCTGTTTTTT	CATSGLTSGGADTGELFF